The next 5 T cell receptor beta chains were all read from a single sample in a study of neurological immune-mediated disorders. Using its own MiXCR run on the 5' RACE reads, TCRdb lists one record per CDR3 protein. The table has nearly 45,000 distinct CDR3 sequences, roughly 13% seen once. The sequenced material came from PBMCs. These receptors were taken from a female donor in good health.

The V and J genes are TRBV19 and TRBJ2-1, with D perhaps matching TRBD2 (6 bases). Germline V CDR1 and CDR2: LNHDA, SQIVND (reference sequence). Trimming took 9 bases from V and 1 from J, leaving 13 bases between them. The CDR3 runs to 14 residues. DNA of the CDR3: TGTGCCAGCGAGGTGGAGGGTTCCTACAATGAGCAGTTCTTC. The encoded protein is CASEVEGSYNEQFF.

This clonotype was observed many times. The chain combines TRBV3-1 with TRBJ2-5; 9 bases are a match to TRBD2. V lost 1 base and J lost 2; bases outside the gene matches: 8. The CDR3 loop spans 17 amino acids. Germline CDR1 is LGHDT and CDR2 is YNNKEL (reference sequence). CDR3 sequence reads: CASSQGNIAGVQETQYF. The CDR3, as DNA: TGTGCCAGCAGCCAAGGGAATATAGCGGGAGTACAAGAGACCCAGTACTTC.

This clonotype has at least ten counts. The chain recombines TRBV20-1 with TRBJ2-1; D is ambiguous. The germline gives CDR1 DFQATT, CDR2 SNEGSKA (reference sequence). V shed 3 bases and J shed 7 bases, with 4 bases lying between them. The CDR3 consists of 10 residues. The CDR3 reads CSARRNEQFF. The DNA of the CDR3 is TGCAGTGCTAGGCGAAATGAGCAGTTCTTC.

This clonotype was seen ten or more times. In DNA form, the CDR3 reads TGTGCCAGCAGCCCGAGCACAGGGTTCCTCTACAATGAGCAGTTCTTC. Its translation: CASSPSTGFLYNEQFF. The V and J genes are TRBV5-5 and TRBJ2-1, with D perhaps TRBD1 (6 bases). This CDR3 region has 16 residues. V lost 4 bases and J lost 3, with 17 bases in between. The germline V gene encodes CDR1 SGHKS and CDR2 YYEKEE (reference sequence).

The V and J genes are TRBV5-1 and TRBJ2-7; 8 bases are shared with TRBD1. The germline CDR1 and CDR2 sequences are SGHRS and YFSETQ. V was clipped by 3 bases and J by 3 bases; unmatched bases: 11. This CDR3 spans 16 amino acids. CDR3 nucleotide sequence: TGCGCCAGCAGCTCCACTCAGGGGGCCGAGGTCTACGAGCAGTACTTC. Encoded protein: CASSSTQGAEVYEQYF.